Presented here are 25 T cell receptor beta chains from one specimen sequenced in a study of T cells in Graves' hyperthyroidism and ophthalmopathy. RNA transcripts yielded amplified TCR beta CDR3 regions. Using the HTBI primer set, a first-round RT-PCR was run on the TCR CDR3. TCRdb re-derived calls from the multiplex PCR reads in MiXCR, one entry per CDR3 protein. The repertoire consists of roughly 350,000 distinct CDR3 sequences, with approximately 15% occurring once and the leading ten covering roughly 35%. Sequences were obtained from blood. These TCRs come from a woman aged 35 to 49 with Graves' ophthalmopathy.

In this sample, this clonotype turned up a few times. The rearrangement uses TRBV12-3 or TRBV12-4 and TRBJ2-4; TRBD1 matches 7 bases. The CDR3 is made up of 16 amino acids. Germline trimming cut 6 bases from V and 2 bases from J; bases unmatched to any gene: 10. The CDR3 spells CASRPRQGHSKNIQYF. CDR3 DNA: TGTGCCAGCAGGCCGAGACAGGGACATTCCAAAAACATTCAGTACTTC.

The V call is TRBV4-2, the J call TRBJ1-5; perhaps TRBD1 as D (5 bases). The CDR3 length is 13 residues. V lost 0 bases, J lost 8 bases, and 8 bases lay in between. Germline V CDR1 and CDR2: LGHNA, YNFKEQ. In DNA form, the CDR3 reads TGTGCCAGCAGCCAAGATTGGGGGAAGCCCCAGCATTTT. Its protein product is CASSQDWGKPQHF.

Notes on this clonotype: Just one base apart from a much larger clone, this may be a read error. This CDR3 is CASSRGQRQETQYF. CDR3 DNA: TGTGCCAGCAGCCGAGGACAGCGGCAAGAGACCCAGTACTTC. The chain joins TRBV14 to TRBJ2-5, with D perhaps TRBD1 (6 bases). The germline V and J ends were trimmed by 4 bases and 2 bases, with 11 bases remaining between them. CDR1 is SGHDN and CDR2 is FVKESK in the germline V gene. This CDR3 has 14 residues.

Here the CDR3 DNA reads TGTGCCAGCAGCTCACCCCCAGGGACTACCAATGAGCAGTACTTC. As protein: CASSSPPGTTNEQYF. The V and J genes are TRBV7-2 and TRBJ2-7, with TRBD2 identical over 7 bases. The length of the CDR3 is 15 residues. V trimming: 4 bases; J trimming: 7 bases; junction bases outside the gene matches: 13. Germline V gene lookup returns CDR1 SGHTA and CDR2 FQGNSA.

This clonotype was seen many times. The rearrangement joins TRBV2 to TRBJ2-3; 8 positions agree with TRBD2. Germline V lookup: CDR1 SNHLY, CDR2 FYNNEI. V shed 6 bases and J 2 bases; nucleotides not matched to a gene: 7. The CDR3 totals 15 residues. DNA for the CDR3: TGTGCCAGCAGGCTAGCGGGCGGAAACACAGATACGCAGTATTTT. Translation: CASRLAGGNTDTQYF.

V is TRBV5-6 and J is TRBJ2-1, with TRBD2 as a possible D gene (6 bases). This CDR3 is built from 16 residues. Trimming removed 3 bases from V and 5 bases from J, with 18 bases in between. Germline CDR1 is SGHDT and CDR2 is YYEEEE. The CDR3 protein is CASSSLKALANNEQFF. Here the CDR3 DNA reads TGTGCCAGCAGCTCCCTCAAAGCTCTAGCGAACAATGAGCAGTTCTTC.

This clonotype was seen many times. The chain is built from TRBV6-6 and TRBJ1-1; 7 bases are a match to TRBD1. The V and J ends lost 0 bases and 3 bases, in that order; junction bases with no gene match: 7. From germline, CDR1 is MNHNY and CDR2 SVGAGI (reference sequence). The CDR3 runs 16 residues. CDR3 bases: TGTGCCAGCAGTTACTCAATACAGGGGCTCGACACTGAAGCTTTCTTT. Translation gives CASSYSIQGLDTEAFF.

This clonotype was observed many times. The chain uses TRBV5-1 and TRBJ1-1; D ambiguous. Trimming cost V 4 bases and J 2 bases, with 12 bases left between them. CDR1 is SGHRS, CDR2 YFSETQ, per germline. This CDR3 contains 14 residues. CDR3 in DNA: TGCGCCAGCAGCCGCGGGTCAGATAACACTGAAGCTTTCTTT. This gives the protein CASSRGSDNTEAFF.

This clonotype was counted only a few times. The rearrangement uses TRBV20-1 and TRBJ1-2; D gene unclear. Between the trimmed V and J ends, which lost 6 bases and 1 base, there was a span of 15 bases. Looked up from germline, CDR1 is DFQATT and CDR2 is SNEGSKA (reference sequence). The CDR3 consists of 14 residues. CDR3 region: CSAARRNFNYGYTF. CDR3 in DNA: TGCAGTGCCGCCCGACGGAATTTTAACTATGGCTACACCTTC.

This clonotype was seen only a few times. The chain couples TRBV6-1 to TRBJ2-1, with 13 nucleotides matching TRBD2. Germline V gene lookup returns CDR1 MNHNS and CDR2 SASEGT. Trimming took 11 bases from V and 7 from J; bases not matched to a gene: 8. CDR3 size: 14 residues. As DNA, the CDR3 is TGTGCCTCCGTAACGGGACTAGCGGGGAATGAGCAGTTCTTC. It is translated as CASVTGLAGNEQFF.

This clonotype has at least ten counts. This chain uses TRBV27 with TRBJ2-1; tentative D call: TRBD2 (6 bases). The CDR3 has 14 amino acids. From germline, CDR1 is MNHEY and CDR2 SMNVEV (reference sequence). V was trimmed by 8 bases and J by 7 bases, leaving 18 bases between them. The CDR3 is CASLRTWGENEQFF. The DNA of the CDR3 is TGTGCCAGCTTACGGACATGGGGGGAGAATGAGCAGTTCTTC.

This clonotype was observed at least ten times. This sequence joins TRBV6-1 and TRBJ2-5; weak D call: TRBD2 (6 bases). The CDR3 sequence is 13 residues long. Trimming pared 4 bases from V and 6 bases from J, leaving 12 bases between. The germline V gene encodes CDR1 MNHNS and CDR2 SASEGT. The CDR3 spells CASSGGTYQTQYF. CDR3 DNA: TGTGCCAGCAGTGGAGGGACTTATCAGACCCAGTACTTC.

This clonotype was picked up many times. This sequence joins TRBV3-1 and TRBJ2-1, with 10 nucleotides matching TRBD2. V lost 1 base and J lost 9; bases outside the gene matches: 3. This CDR3 is built from 14 residues. Germline V gene data show CDR1 as LGHDT and CDR2 as YNNKEL (reference sequence). CDR3 residues: CASSQVPSGGEQFF. In DNA form, the CDR3 reads TGTGCCAGCAGCCAAGTTCCTAGCGGGGGTGAGCAGTTCTTC.

At least ten counts were recorded for this clonotype. V and J are TRBV7-9 and TRBJ1-5; D gene ambiguous. Deletions cut 10 bases from V and 5 bases from J, with 12 bases between. The CDR3 sequence is 12 residues long. The germline V gene encodes CDR1 SEHNR and CDR2 FQNEAQ (reference sequence). The chain's CDR3 is CATSDTDQPQHF. The CDR3 DNA reads as TGTGCCACTTCAGATACTGATCAGCCCCAGCATTTT.

The rearrangement links TRBV3-1 to TRBJ1-3; 7 bases fit TRBD1. The CDR3 is 17 residues long. V gave up 3 bases and J gave up 0 bases; unmatched junction bases: 8. The germline gives CDR1 LGHDT, CDR2 YNNKEL (reference sequence). The CDR3 bases are TGTGCCAGCAGCCATCCGGGACAGACAAACTCTGGAAACACCATATATTTT. Amino acid sequence: CASSHPGQTNSGNTIYF.

Many counts were recorded for this clonotype. V usage is TRBV12-3 or TRBV12-4 and J usage is TRBJ1-1, with D possibly TRBD1 on 6 matching bases. V lost 3 bases to trimming and J lost 4 bases, with 15 bases between them. This CDR3 region has 15 residues. The CDR3 sequence: CASSFPGVMRTEAFF. CDR3 bases: TGTGCCAGCAGTTTCCCAGGGGTGATGCGCACTGAAGCTTTCTTT.

The chain uses TRBV12-3 or TRBV12-4 and TRBJ2-7, with 12 bases aligning to TRBD2. The junction had 4 bases not matched to a gene; V was cut back by 5 bases and J by 2 bases. This CDR3 contains 15 residues. The CDR3 DNA is TGTGCCAGCAGTACACGGACTAGCGGGACCTACGAGCAGTACTTC. This encodes CASSTRTSGTYEQYF.

This clonotype was found a few times. J is TRBJ2-2 and V is TRBV4-1, with 10 bases that match TRBD2. V lost 0 bases and J lost 7; bases outside the gene matches: 5. The CDR3 is 16 residues long. The germline V gene encodes CDR1 MGHRA and CDR2 YSYEKL. CDR3 DNA: TGCGCCAGCAGCCAAGACGCTAGCGGGAGAAGCGGGGAGCTGTTTTTT. This translates into CASSQDASGRSGELFF.

This clonotype has only a few counts. V usage is TRBV19 and J usage is TRBJ2-5; 13 bases match TRBD2. This CDR3 comprises 16 residues. The junction had 5 bases not matched to a gene; V was cut back by 4 bases and J by 3 bases. Germline loops: CDR1 LNHDA, CDR2 SQIVND (reference sequence). Here the CDR3 DNA reads TGTGCCAGTAGTAGCCAGGGACTAGCGGGGAAAGAGACCCAGTACTTC. As protein: CASSSQGLAGKETQYF.

This clonotype has a count of ten or more. The V call is TRBV20-1, the J call TRBJ1-1, with D hard to call. The germline V and J ends were trimmed by 0 bases and 0 bases, with 8 bases remaining between them. CDR1 and CDR2 (germline): DFQATT, SNEGSKA (reference sequence). CDR3 length: 14 amino acids. DNA of the CDR3: TGCAGTGCTAGAGAAGCCAGGCTGAACACTGAAGCTTTCTTT. The encoded protein is CSAREARLNTEAFF.

This clonotype was seen ten or more times. The V gene is TRBV6-2 or TRBV6-3, the J gene TRBJ2-5; D is perhaps TRBD2 (5 bases). This CDR3 has 14 amino acids. Looked up from germline, CDR1 is MNHEY and CDR2 is SVGEGT. V lost 7 bases, J lost 5 bases, and 17 bases lay in between. In DNA, the CDR3 is TGTGCCAGCAATTCGAGGGAGTGGGGTGAGACCCAGTACTTC. Protein product: CASNSREWGETQYF.

A few counts support this clonotype. The chain recombines TRBV19 with TRBJ2-1; TRBD2 aligns across 7 bases. J was trimmed by 9 bases and V by 7 bases; bases with no gene match: 9. The CDR3 has 13 amino acids. Germline V lookup: CDR1 LNHDA, CDR2 SQIVND (reference sequence). The CDR3 bases are TGTGCCAGTACCCCGGGACTAACGGTTGAGCAGTTCTTC. Translated, it gives CASTPGLTVEQFF.

This clonotype was picked up a small number of times. J is TRBJ2-5 and V is TRBV12-3 or TRBV12-4; the match to TRBD2 covers 13 bases. J gave up 5 bases and V 0 bases, and 3 bases lay outside the gene matches. CDR3 length: 16 residues. CDR3: CASSLAVTSGGETQYF. The DNA for the CDR3 is TGTGCCAGCAGTTTAGCCGTGACTAGCGGGGGGGAGACCCAGTACTTC.

This clonotype was counted many times. The chain combines TRBV9 with TRBJ1-1; no reliable D call. The CDR3 runs to 14 residues. The V and J ends lost 0 bases and 1 base respectively, with 7 bases between them. Germline assignment: CDR1 SGDLS and CDR2 YYNGEE. The CDR3 DNA sequence: TGTGCCAGCAGCGTAGGGTTCGGGAACACTGAAGCTTTCTTT. The encoded protein is CASSVGFGNTEAFF.

This clonotype was picked up many times. The chain employs TRBV25-1 and TRBJ2-3; D may be TRBD1 (6 bases). CDR3 length: 15 residues. The V end lost 2 bases, the J end lost 0 bases, and 9 bases lay between the germline ends. Germline V lookup: CDR1 MGHDK, CDR2 SYGVNS. The CDR3 protein is CASSESRGSTDTQYF. As DNA, the CDR3 is TGTGCCAGCAGTGAAAGCAGGGGAAGCACAGATACGCAGTATTTT.